The rows below give T cell receptor beta chains drawn from one sample of a study of identical twins. Each CDR3 protein is one row after TCRdb ran MiXCR on the 5' RACE reads. The profile shows a few hundred thousand distinct CDR3 sequences, approximately 11% of them singletons. This sample was also put to use in a study of yellow fever vaccine responses in identical twins.

Sequencing was carried out using memory (CD45RO+) T cells sorted from blood. These receptors originate from a young woman in good health. Both conserved end residues are part of each CDR3. A D gene is named only where the DNA matches it firmly. Clone size is given for some rows only: seen once, a few or many times, or a class if the clone is expanded.

TRBV28	NA	NA	TRBJ2-7	TGTGCCAGCAGAGGATCCTTAAGCTCCTACGAGCAGTACTTC	CASRGSLSSYEQYF
TRBV5-1	many	NA	TRBJ2-7	TGCGCCAGCAGCTCAACCGCTGGACGGACCTACGAGCAGTACTTC	CASSSTAGRTYEQYF
TRBV5-5	many	NA	TRBJ2-1	TGTGCCAGCAGCTTGGGTCCCGACAATGAGCAGTTCTTC	CASSLGPDNEQFF
TRBV12-3/TRBV12-4	NA	TRBD1	TRBJ2-5	TGTGCCAGCAGCATCCTCGGGACAGGGGGCGGGGAGACCCAGTACTTC	CASSILGTGGGETQYF
TRBV2	many	NA	TRBJ2-1	TGTGCCAGCAGCCAACAGGGAATCCTTACCCATGAGCAGTTCTTC	CASSQQGILTHEQFF
TRBV6-1	few	NA	TRBJ1-1	TGTGCCAGCAGTGCGTCGGGGCGCACTGAAGCTTTCTTT	CASSASGRTEAFF
TRBV19	once	TRBD2	TRBJ2-1	TGTGCCAGTAGTATGGGAGCGGGACCGTACAATGAGCAGTTCTTC	CASSMGAGPYNEQFF
TRBV5-1	NA	NA	TRBJ2-7	TGCGCCAGCAGCTTGGACAGGACCCCCTACGAGCAGTACTTC	CASSLDRTPYEQYF
TRBV7-2	NA	TRBD1	TRBJ1-2	TGTGCCAGCAGCTCCGACAGGGGGACCGGTGGCTACACCTTC	CASSSDRGTGGYTF
TRBV12-3/TRBV12-4	NA	NA	TRBJ1-2	TGTGCCAGCTCCTCGGGGGGTAGCTATGGCTACACCTTC	CASSSGGSYGYTF
TRBV7-9	many	NA	TRBJ2-3	TGTGCCAGCAGCCCAGGCCACCTTAGCACAGATACGCAGTATTTT	CASSPGHLSTDTQYF
TRBV7-2	many	TRBD2	TRBJ2-5	TGTGCCAGCAGCAGGACTAGCGGGAGTGTTGGGACCCAGTACTTC	CASSRTSGSVGTQYF
TRBV4-2	many	TRBD2	TRBJ2-1	TGTGCCAGCAGCCTAAGAGTCCGGGACTACAGGCAGTTCTTC	CASSLRVRDYRQFF
TRBV12-3/TRBV12-4	few	NA	TRBJ2-1	TGTGCCAGCAGTTTATCCGGGACCCCCGGTTATGAGCAGTTCTTC	CASSLSGTPGYEQFF
TRBV7-8	few	TRBD2	TRBJ2-7	TGTGCCAGCAGCTTAGTAAAGCGGGGGCGCAGCTACGAGCAGTACTTC	CASSLVKRGRSYEQYF
TRBV30	few	TRBD2	TRBJ2-1	TGTGCCTGGGGGAGACTAGCGGCCTCCTACAATGAGCAGTTCTTC	CAWGRLAASYNEQFF
TRBV20-1	NA	NA	TRBJ1-5	TGCAGTGCTAGAGATCGACAGGATTATCAGCCCCAGCATTTT	CSARDRQDYQPQHF
TRBV5-5	many	TRBD1	TRBJ1-5	TGTGCCAGCAGCTTGACGGGACAGGGTGCTCAGCCCCAGCATTTT	CASSLTGQGAQPQHF
TRBV28	NA	TRBD1	TRBJ2-5	TGTGCCAGTACTTCTCCTTTTTTATCGACAGGGCAAGAGACCCAGTACTTC	CASTSPFLSTGQETQYF
TRBV7-9	NA	TRBD2	TRBJ2-3	TGTGCCAGCAGCTTATTAGCGGGAAGTAGCACAGATACGCAGTATTTT	CASSLLAGSSTDTQYF
TRBV5-6	NA	NA	TRBJ1-6	TGTGCCAGCAGCTTGGGCCCCGGGTCACCCCTCCACTTT	CASSLGPGSPLHF
TRBV3-1	NA	TRBD1	TRBJ2-7	TGTGCCAGCAGCCCAATCTTGGGACAGGGGTCGGGAGGAGCGTACGAGCAGTACTTC	CASSPILGQGSGGAYEQYF
TRBV5-1	NA	NA	TRBJ2-7	TGCGTCAGCAGCTTGGGTGGGATCTACGAGCAGTACTTC	CVSSLGGIYEQYF
TRBV9	many	TRBD2	TRBJ2-1	TGTGCCAGCAGCGTAGCTACGGGAGGGGATGAGCAGTTCTTC	CASSVATGGDEQFF
TRBV7-2	few	NA	TRBJ2-6	TGTGCCAGCAGCTTAGCTCGACAGTACAACGTCCTGACTTTC	CASSLARQYNVLTF
TRBV3-1	many	TRBD1	TRBJ1-2	TGTGCCAGCAGCCAACCCCAGACAGGGGGTAACTATGGCTACACCTTC	CASSQPQTGGNYGYTF
TRBV29-1	many	TRBD1	TRBJ2-5	TGCAGCGCAACTCGACAGGGAGAGACCCAGTACTTC	CSATRQGETQYF
TRBV5-1	few	NA	TRBJ2-1	TGCGCCAGCAGCTTGGGGGGTAGTAAAAACTACAATGAGCAGTTCTTC	CASSLGGSKNYNEQFF
TRBV7-6	NA	NA	TRBJ1-5	TGTGCCAGCAGCGAAACAGGGAACAATCAGCCCCAGCATTTT	CASSETGNNQPQHF
TRBV5-1	NA	TRBD1	TRBJ2-2	TGCGCCAGCAGCTTGGGCGGACAGGGTAACACCGGGGAGCTGTTTTTT	CASSLGGQGNTGELFF
TRBV7-2	few	NA	TRBJ2-1	TGTGCGTCGACTCTTAGTAGGAATGAGCAGTTCTTC	CASTLSRNEQFF
TRBV28	NA	NA	TRBJ2-7	TGTGCCAGCAGTTTCAGGCGGGGTACCTACGAGCAGTACTTC	CASSFRRGTYEQYF
TRBV14	NA	NA	TRBJ2-7	TGTGCCAGCAGCCCTACCCCTTACTCCTACGAGCAGTACTTC	CASSPTPYSYEQYF
TRBV7-9	few	NA	TRBJ2-5	TGTGCCAGCAGCTCAAACGTTGGGGGGCCATCAGAGACCCAGTACTTC	CASSSNVGGPSETQYF
TRBV11-3	few	NA	TRBJ1-1	TGTGCCAGCAGCTTGACAGCAAAAGACACTGAAGCTTTCTTT	CASSLTAKDTEAFF
TRBV12-3/TRBV12-4	many	NA	TRBJ2-2	TGTGCCAGCAGCTATATAGGGGGGGTCGGGGAGCTGTTTTTT	CASSYIGGVGELFF
TRBV7-3	NA	NA	TRBJ2-1	TGTGCCAGCAGCTTGTGGGCTTCGAGCTCCTACAATGAGCAGTTCTTC	CASSLWASSSYNEQFF
TRBV7-2	few	NA	TRBJ1-5	TGTGCCAGCACCCCTGCCACAGGGAGCAATCAGCCCCAGCATTTT	CASTPATGSNQPQHF
TRBV20-1	few	NA	TRBJ2-1	TGCAGTGCTAGCAGCCTCAAAGCGGCCTACAATGAGCAGTTCTTC	CSASSLKAAYNEQFF